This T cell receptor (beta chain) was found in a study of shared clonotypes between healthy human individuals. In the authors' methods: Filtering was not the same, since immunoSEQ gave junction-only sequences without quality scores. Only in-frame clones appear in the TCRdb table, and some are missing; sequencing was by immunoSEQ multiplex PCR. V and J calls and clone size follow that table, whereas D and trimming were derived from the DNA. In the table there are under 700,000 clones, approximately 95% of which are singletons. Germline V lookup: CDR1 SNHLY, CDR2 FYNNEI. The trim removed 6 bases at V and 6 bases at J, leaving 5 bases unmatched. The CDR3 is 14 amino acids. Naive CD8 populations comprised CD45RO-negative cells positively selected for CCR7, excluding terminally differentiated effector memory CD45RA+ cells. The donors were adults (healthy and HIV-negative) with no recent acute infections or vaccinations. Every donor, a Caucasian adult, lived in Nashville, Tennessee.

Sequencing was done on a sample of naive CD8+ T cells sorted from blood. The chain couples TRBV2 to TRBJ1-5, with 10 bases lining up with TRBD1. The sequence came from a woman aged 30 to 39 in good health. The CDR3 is CASSPGQGTQPQHF. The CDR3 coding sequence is TGTGCCAGCAGCCCGGGACAGGGGACTCAGCCCCAGCATTTT.